This paragraph covers one T cell receptor beta chain sequence. What it binds is not known. Unique molecular identifiers tagged the TCR beta cDNA libraries. Each CDR3 protein is one row after TCRdb ran MiXCR on the PCR reads. This repertoire shows roughly 650,000 distinct CDR3 sequences, 59% found once; its top ten account for around 11%. This entry belongs to a study of post-analysis software for immune sequencing data. Study results and caveats: Patients had higher frequencies than controls of about five TRBV segments, including TRBV5-6, TRBV5-1 and TRBV20-1.

CDR1 and CDR2 from the germline V gene are WNHNN and SYGVQD (reference sequence). The CDR3 spans 11 residues. V lost 9 bases to trimming and J lost 11 bases, with 16 bases between them. This receptor was obtained from a girl aged 2 to 10 with multiple sclerosis. The chain employs TRBV10-1 and TRBJ2-5; TRBD1 is a possible D gene (5 bases). Sequencing was performed on blood. The CDR3, as DNA: TGCGCCAGACAGGTTACCTACGGGCAGTACTTC. Translated: CARQVTYGQYF.